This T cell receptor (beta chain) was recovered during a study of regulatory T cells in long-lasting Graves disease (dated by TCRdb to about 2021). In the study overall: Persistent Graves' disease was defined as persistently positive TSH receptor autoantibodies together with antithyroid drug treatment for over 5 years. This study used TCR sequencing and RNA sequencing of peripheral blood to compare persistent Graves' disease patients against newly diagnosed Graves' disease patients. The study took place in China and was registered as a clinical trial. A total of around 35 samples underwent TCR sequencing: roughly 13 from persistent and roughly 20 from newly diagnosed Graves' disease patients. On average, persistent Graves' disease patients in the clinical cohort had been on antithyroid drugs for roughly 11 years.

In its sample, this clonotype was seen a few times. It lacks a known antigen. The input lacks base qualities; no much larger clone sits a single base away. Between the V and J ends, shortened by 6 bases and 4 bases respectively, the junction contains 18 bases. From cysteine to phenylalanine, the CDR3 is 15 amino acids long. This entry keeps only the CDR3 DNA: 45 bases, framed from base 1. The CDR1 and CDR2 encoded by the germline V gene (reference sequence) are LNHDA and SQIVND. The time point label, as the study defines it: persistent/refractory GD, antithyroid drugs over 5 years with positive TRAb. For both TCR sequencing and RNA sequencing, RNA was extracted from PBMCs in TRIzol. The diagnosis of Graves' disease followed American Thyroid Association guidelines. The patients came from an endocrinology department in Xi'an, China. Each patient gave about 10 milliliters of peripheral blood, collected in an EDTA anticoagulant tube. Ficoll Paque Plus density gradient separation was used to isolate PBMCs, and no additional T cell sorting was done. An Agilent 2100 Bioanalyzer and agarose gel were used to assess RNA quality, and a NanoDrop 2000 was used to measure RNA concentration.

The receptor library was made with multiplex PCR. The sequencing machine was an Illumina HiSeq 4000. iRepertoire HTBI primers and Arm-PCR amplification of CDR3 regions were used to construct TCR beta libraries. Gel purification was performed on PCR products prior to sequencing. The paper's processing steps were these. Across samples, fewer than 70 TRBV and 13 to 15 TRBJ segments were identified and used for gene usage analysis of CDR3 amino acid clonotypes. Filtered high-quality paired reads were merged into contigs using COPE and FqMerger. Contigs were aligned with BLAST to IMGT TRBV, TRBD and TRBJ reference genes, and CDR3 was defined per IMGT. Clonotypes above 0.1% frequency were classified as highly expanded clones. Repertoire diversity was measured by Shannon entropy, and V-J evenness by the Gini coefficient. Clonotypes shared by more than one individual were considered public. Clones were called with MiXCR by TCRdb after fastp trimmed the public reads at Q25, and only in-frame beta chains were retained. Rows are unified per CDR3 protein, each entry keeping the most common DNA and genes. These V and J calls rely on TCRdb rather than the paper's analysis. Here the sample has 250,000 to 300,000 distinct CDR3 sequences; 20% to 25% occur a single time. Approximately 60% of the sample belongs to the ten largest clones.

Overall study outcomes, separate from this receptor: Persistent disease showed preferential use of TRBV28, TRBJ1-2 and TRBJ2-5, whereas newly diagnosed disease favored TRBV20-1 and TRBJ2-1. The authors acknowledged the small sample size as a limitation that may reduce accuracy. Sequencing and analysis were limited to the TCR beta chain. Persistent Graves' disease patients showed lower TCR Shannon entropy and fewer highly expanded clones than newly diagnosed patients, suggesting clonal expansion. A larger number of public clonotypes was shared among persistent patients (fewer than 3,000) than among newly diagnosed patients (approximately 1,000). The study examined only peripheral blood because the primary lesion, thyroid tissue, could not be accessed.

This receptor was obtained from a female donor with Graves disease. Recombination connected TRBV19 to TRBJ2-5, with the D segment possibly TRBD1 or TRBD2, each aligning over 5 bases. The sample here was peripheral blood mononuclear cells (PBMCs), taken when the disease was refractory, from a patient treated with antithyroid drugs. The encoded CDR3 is CASSESPGAGETQYF. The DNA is TGTGCCAGTAGCGAGTCGCCCGGGGCGGGAGAGACCCAGTACTTC.